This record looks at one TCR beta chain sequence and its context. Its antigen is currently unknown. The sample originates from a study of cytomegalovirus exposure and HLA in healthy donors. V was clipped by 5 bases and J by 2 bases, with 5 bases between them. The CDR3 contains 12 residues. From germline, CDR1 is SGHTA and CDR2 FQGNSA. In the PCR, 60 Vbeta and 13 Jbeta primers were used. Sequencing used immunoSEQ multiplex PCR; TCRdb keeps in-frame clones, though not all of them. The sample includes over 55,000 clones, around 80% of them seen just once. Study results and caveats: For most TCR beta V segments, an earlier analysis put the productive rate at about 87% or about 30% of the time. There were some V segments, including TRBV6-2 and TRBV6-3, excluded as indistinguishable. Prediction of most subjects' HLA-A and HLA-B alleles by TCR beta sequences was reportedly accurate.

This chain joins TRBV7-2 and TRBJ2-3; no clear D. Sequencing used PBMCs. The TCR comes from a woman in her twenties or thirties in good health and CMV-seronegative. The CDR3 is CASSPTTDTQYF. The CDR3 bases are TGTGCCAGCAGCCCTACCACAGATACGCAGTATTTT.